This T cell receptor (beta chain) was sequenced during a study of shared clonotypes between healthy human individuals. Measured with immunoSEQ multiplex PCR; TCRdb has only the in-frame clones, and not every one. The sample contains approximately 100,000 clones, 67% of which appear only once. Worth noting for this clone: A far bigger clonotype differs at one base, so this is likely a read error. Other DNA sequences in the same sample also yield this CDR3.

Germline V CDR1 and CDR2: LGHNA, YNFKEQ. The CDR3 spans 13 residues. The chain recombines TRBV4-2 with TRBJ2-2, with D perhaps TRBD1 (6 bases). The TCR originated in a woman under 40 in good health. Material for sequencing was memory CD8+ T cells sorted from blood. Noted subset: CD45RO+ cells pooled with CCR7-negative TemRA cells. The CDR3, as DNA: TGTGCCAGCAGTTCAGGGGACACCGGGGAGCTGTTCTTT. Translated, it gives CASSSGDTGELFF.